In this sample, the clone carrying this T cell receptor (beta chain) turned up many times. The germline V and J ends were trimmed by 3 bases and 3 bases, with 8 bases remaining between them. This CDR3 contains 13 residues. The source of the sample is a study of T cells in Graves' hyperthyroidism and ophthalmopathy. Researchers amplified the TCR beta CDR3 regions from RNA transcripts. In the first-round RT-PCR of the TCR CDR3, the HTBI primer set was used. Using its own MiXCR run on the multiplex PCR reads, TCRdb lists one record per CDR3 protein. The table lists around 520,000 distinct CDR3 sequences, over 13% of them singletons.

The origin of this receptor is a woman aged 18-29 years with Graves' hyperthyroidism. V is TRBV12-3 or TRBV12-4 and J is TRBJ1-2; D is perhaps TRBD1 (5 bases). The sequenced sample consisted of blood. The CDR3 here is CASSFMTDYGYTF. The CDR3 DNA is TGTGCCAGCAGTTTCATGACAGACTATGGCTACACCTTC.